This TCR beta chain comes out of a study of shared clonotypes between healthy human individuals. Study-level background: Each donor had three CD4 naive, three CD4 memory, two CD8 naive and one CD8 memory plate. Study-wide findings and caveats: Shared across a few donors were 5% to 6% of the naive CD4 clonotypes.

The assay was run at deep level. Sequencing used immunoSEQ multiplex PCR; TCRdb keeps in-frame clones, though not all of them. In the table there are about 2.3 million clones, 80% to 95% of which are singletons. About this clone: Antigen: not known.

Donors were healthy HIV-negative adults without recently reported acute infections or vaccinations. The CDR3 covers 14 residues. The germline CDR1 and CDR2 sequences are MDHEN and SYDVKM. The V and J ends lost 6 bases and 4 bases respectively, with 12 bases between them. This chain links TRBV28 with TRBJ2-2; D is undetermined. This receptor was taken from a man younger than 30 in good health. Some clones in this sample may be carry-over from other donors' samples. The material sequenced was naive CD4+ T cells from PBMCs. Described subset: CD45RA+ positively selected. The CDR3 spells CASSPPVPTGELFF. The CDR3 nucleotides read TGTGCCAGCAGCCCTCCGGTACCCACCGGGGAGCTGTTTTTT.